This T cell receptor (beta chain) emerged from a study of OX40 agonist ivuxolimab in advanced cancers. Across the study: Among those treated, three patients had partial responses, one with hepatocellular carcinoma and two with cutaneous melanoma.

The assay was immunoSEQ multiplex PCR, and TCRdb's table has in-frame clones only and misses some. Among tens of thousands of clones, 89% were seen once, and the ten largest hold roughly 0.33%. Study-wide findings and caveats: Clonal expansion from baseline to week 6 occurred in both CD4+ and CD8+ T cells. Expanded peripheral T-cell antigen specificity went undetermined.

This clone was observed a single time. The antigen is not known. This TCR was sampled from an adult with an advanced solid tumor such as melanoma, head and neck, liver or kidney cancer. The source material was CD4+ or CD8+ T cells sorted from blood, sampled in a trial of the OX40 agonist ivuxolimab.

DNA of the CDR3: TGTGCCTGGAGTACCCCGGACAGGGAAGTCGGCATTCAGTACTTC. Translated: CAWSTPDREVGIQYF. V gene TRBV30 combines with J gene TRBJ2-4; 8 bases align to TRBD1. The ends lost 2 bases at V and 9 bases at J; junction bases unmatched: 12. This CDR3 comprises 15 residues. Germline loops: CDR1 GTSNPN, CDR2 SVGIG (reference sequence).